The 9 T cell receptor beta chains in this list originate from one sample, sequenced in a study of T-cell memory formation after mild COVID-19. TCRdb called the 5' RACE reads again in MiXCR, with one record for every CDR3 protein. Of 40,000 to 55,000 distinct CDR3 sequences in the sample, 7.3% were seen once. Material: PBMCs or a T cell subset sorted from them (not recorded which). These receptor sequences come from a man aged 18 to 30 who had mild COVID-19 (a few samples of this study predate the infection). Cell type and time point are not known.

This rearrangement joins TRBV3-1 to TRBJ1-5, with unresolved D. CDR3 size: 13 residues. Germline V lookup: CDR1 LGHDT, CDR2 YNNKEL (reference sequence). With 0 bases removed from V and 4 bases from J, the gap between germline ends came to 4 bases. CDR3 bases: TGTGCCAGCAGCCAAGATCTGAATCAGCCCCAGCATTTT. The encoded protein is CASSQDLNQPQHF.

This clonotype was recorded many times. This sequence joins TRBV5-1 and TRBJ1-5; 8 nucleotides match TRBD1. Germline lookup yields CDR1 SGHRS and CDR2 YFSETQ. CDR3 length: 13 residues. V lost 4 bases, J lost 9 bases, and 6 bases stayed unmatched. CDR3 loop: CASSPDRVWPQHF. The CDR3, as DNA: TGCGCCAGCAGCCCGGACAGGGTTTGGCCCCAGCATTTT. The whole variable domain, remainder taken from reference TRBV5-1 and TRBJ1-5, is KAGVTQTPRYLIKTRGQQVTLSCSPISGHRSVSWYQQTPGQGLQFLFEYFSETQRNKGNFPGRFSGRQFSNSRSEMNVSTLELGDSALYLCASSPDRVWPQHFGDGTRLSIL.

J is TRBJ1-2 and V is TRBV6-5; D unresolved. The germline V gene encodes CDR1 MNHEY and CDR2 SVGAGI. CDR3 length equals 16 residues. The V and J ends lost 0 bases and 8 bases respectively, with 19 bases between them. Here the CDR3 reads CASSYSAGPFPSGYTF. DNA for the CDR3: TGTGCCAGCAGTTACTCGGCAGGACCTTTCCCGTCCGGCTACACCTTC.

Within the sample, this clonotype is medium-sized. The chain employs TRBV9 and TRBJ2-3; D gene unclear. The CDR3 sequence is 15 residues long. Germline CDR1 reads SGDLS; CDR2 reads YYNGEE. V lost 2 bases and J 5 bases, leaving 15 bases between the germline ends. The CDR3 region has the DNA TGTGCCAGCAGCGTCGGGCCCCAAGGCGGAGATACGCAGTATTTT. It codes for CASSVGPQGGDTQYF.

The chain combines TRBV6-6 with TRBJ2-7, with 8 bases aligning to TRBD1. The CDR3 has 14 amino acids. The germline V gene encodes CDR1 MNHNY and CDR2 SVGAGI (reference sequence). The J segment lost 9 bases and the V segment lost 0 bases, leaving 7 bases of the junction unmatched. The CDR3: CASSYSGQAKAQYV. The DNA of the CDR3 is TGTGCCAGCAGTTACTCGGGACAGGCTAAGGCGCAGTACGTC.

The chain combines TRBV7-9 with TRBJ1-2, with a tentative D call TRBD1 (6 bases). This CDR3 is 13 amino acids long. Germline CDR1 and CDR2: SEHNR and FQNEAQ (reference sequence). Between the trimmed V and J ends, which lost 6 bases and 8 bases, there was a span of 16 bases. The CDR3 coding sequence is TGTGCCAGCAGTCGACCTCAGGGGAGAGGCTACACCTTC. This sequence encodes CASSRPQGRGYTF.

V is TRBV10-2 and J is TRBJ1-1; unclear D gene. Germline values: CDR1 WSHSY, CDR2 SAAADI. This CDR3 is built from 13 residues. V lost 5 bases, J lost 0 bases, and 7 bases lay in between. The CDR3 spells CASSTAMNTEAFF. The CDR3 DNA follows: TGCGCCAGCAGTACAGCCATGAACACTGAAGCTTTCTTT.

This clonotype was counted many times. The rearrangement links TRBV6-2 or TRBV6-3 to TRBJ1-2, with 9 bases matching TRBD1. This CDR3 region has 13 residues. V was clipped by 2 bases and J by 8 bases; unmatched bases: 3. CDR1 and CDR2 (germline): MNHEY, SVGEGT. In DNA form, the CDR3 reads TGTGCCAGCAGTTACAGGACAGGGGAAGGCTACACCTTC. Protein: CASSYRTGEGYTF.

This clonotype was found a few times. The rearrangement joins TRBV3-1 to TRBJ1-6; 8 bases match TRBD1. V lost 1 base to trimming and J lost 10 bases; unmatched junction nucleotides: 6. Germline assignment: CDR1 LGHDT and CDR2 YNNKEL (reference sequence). This CDR3 spans 15 amino acids. In nucleotides, the CDR3 is TGTGCCAGCAGCCAAGGCCCAGGGGGCGAGTCACCCCTCCACTTT. This codes for CASSQGPGGESPLHF.